The present TCR beta chain was sequenced within a study of early stage breast cancer tumors. The study, taken as a whole, reports: In about 90% of the 16 patients, blood comparison separated tumor from normal breast. Tumors had around 2.4-fold higher T cell density than normal breast.

In its sample, this clone was seen a few times. Antigen: not known. Profiled with immunoSEQ multiplex PCR; TCRdb holds only in-frame clones, not every one. The sample shows tens of thousands of clones, around 69% of them seen only once. This CDR3 is built from 14 residues. Trimming cost V 1 base and J 6 bases, with 13 bases left between them. Germline lookup yields CDR1 MDHEN and CDR2 SYDVKM. The receptor was isolated from a person aged 45 to 59 with breast cancer. The chain has TRBV28 and TRBJ2-7; D is unclear. Sequencing input: blood. The CDR3 DNA reads as TGTGCCAGCAGTTTATCGGCAGGATCGCGCGAGCAGTACTTC. It encodes CASSLSAGSREQYF. Full variable domain (outside the CDR3, taken from reference TRBV28 and TRBJ2-7): DVKVTQSSRYLVKRTGEKVFLECVQDMDHENMFWYRQDPGLGLRLIYFSYDVKMKEKGDIPEGYSVSREKKERFSLILESASTNQTSMYLCASSLSAGSREQYFGPGTRLTVT.